These 7 T cell receptor beta chains were sequenced from one sample in a study of blood T cell repertoires in COVID-19. Method: immunoSEQ multiplex PCR; TCRdb's copy keeps in-frame clones and lacks some. The data contain more than 95,000 clones, approximately 90% of them singletons. The sample taken for sequencing was peripheral blood. The receptors were sampled from a man in his fifties or sixties with COVID-19, enrolled during active disease.

V usage is TRBV28 and J usage is TRBJ2-3; tentative D call: TRBD2 (5 bases). The CDR3 has 12 residues. Germline V CDR1 and CDR2: MDHEN, SYDVKM. Trimming cost V 4 bases and J 5 bases, with 7 bases left between them. The CDR3 loop reads CASSSGLDTQYF. CDR3 nucleotides: TGTGCCAGCAGTTCCGGACTAGATACGCAGTATTTT.

The V call is TRBV7-2, the J call TRBJ2-5; D ambiguous. CDR1 SGHTA and CDR2 FQGNSA come from the germline V gene. The CDR3 runs to 14 residues. Between the trimmed V and J ends, which lost 1 base and 4 bases, there was a span of 10 bases. Here the CDR3 reads CASSLGQISETQYF. The CDR3, as DNA: TGTGCCAGCAGCTTAGGCCAGATCTCAGAGACCCAGTACTTC.

This CDR3 reads CSALDRGETQYF. The DNA of the CDR3 is TGCAGCGCCTTAGACAGGGGGGAGACCCAGTACTTC. This chain uses TRBV29-1 with TRBJ2-5, with 9 positions matching TRBD1. Germline V lookup: CDR1 SQVTM, CDR2 ANQGSEA. This CDR3 has 12 residues. Losses at the gene ends were 7 bases for V and 5 bases for J; bases not matched to a gene: 5.

This chain uses TRBV9 with TRBJ1-5, with D hard to call. Per germline, CDR1 SGDLS and CDR2 YYNGEE. The CDR3 is made up of 16 amino acids. The ends were cut back, 0 bases at V and 3 bases at J, with 13 bases in the middle. CDR3 DNA sequence: TGTGCCAGCAGCGTAGGAGGCTCCCCGGACAATCAGCCCCAGCATTTT. Translation gives CASSVGGSPDNQPQHF.

This clone came up once. V and J are TRBV11-2 and TRBJ2-7; 7 positions agree with TRBD2. The CDR3 is 15 residues long. The germline V gene encodes CDR1 SGHAT and CDR2 FQNNGV. V lost 1 base to trimming and J lost 3 bases; unmatched junction nucleotides: 6. The CDR3: CASSLGRGVNYEQYF. In DNA form, the CDR3 reads TGTGCCAGCAGCTTAGGTCGGGGGGTGAACTACGAGCAGTACTTC.

The genes are TRBV27 and TRBJ1-5, with 8 bases lining up with TRBD1. Trimming took 0 bases from V and 2 from J; bases not matched to a gene: 9. Germline V CDR1 and CDR2: MNHEY, SMNVEV (reference sequence). There are 18 residues in the CDR3. The CDR3 spells CASSLSTGAGTRNQPQHF. In DNA, the CDR3 is TGTGCCAGCAGTTTATCGACAGGGGCAGGTACGCGCAATCAGCCCCAGCATTTT.

Points on this clone: In the same sample, other DNA sequences code for this CDR3. This chain links TRBV19 with TRBJ2-2; D might be TRBD2 (7 bases). V lost 5 bases, J lost 5 bases, and 18 bases lay in between. The CDR3 sequence is 16 residues long. Per the germline V gene, CDR1 is LNHDA and CDR2 is SQIVND (reference sequence). DNA for the CDR3: TGTGCCAGTAGTCGGAGAGTGGGGGGGCGGACCGGGGAGCTGTTTTTT. Its protein is CASSRRVGGRTGELFF.